The clone carrying this T cell receptor beta chain was picked up one time. The repertoire was sequenced with immunoSEQ multiplex PCR; TCRdb's copy has only in-frame clones and lacks some. The sample has 640,000 or so clones, about two thirds seen once; the top ten hold approximately 1.8%. CDR3 length: 15 residues. J was trimmed by 1 base and V by 4 bases; bases with no gene match: 5. CDR1 is SGHRS, CDR2 YFSETQ, per germline. This sample was taken from a study of shared clonotypes between healthy human individuals. The receptor comes from a woman in her twenties or thirties in good health. The sequencing input was memory CD4+ T cells sorted from blood. Subset defined: CD45RA-negative fraction. The genes are TRBV5-1 and TRBJ2-3; 8 bases match TRBD1. This CDR3 is CASSSGQGGTDTQYF. The CDR3 nucleotides read TGCGCCAGCAGCAGTGGACAGGGAGGCACAGATACGCAGTATTTT. The full variable domain, rest sourced from reference TRBV5-1 and TRBJ2-3, is KAGVTQTPRYLIKTRGQQVTLSCSPISGHRSVSWYQQTPGQGLQFLFEYFSETQRNKGNFPGRFSGRQFSNSRSEMNVSTLELGDSALYLCASSSGQGGTDTQYFGPGTRLTVL.